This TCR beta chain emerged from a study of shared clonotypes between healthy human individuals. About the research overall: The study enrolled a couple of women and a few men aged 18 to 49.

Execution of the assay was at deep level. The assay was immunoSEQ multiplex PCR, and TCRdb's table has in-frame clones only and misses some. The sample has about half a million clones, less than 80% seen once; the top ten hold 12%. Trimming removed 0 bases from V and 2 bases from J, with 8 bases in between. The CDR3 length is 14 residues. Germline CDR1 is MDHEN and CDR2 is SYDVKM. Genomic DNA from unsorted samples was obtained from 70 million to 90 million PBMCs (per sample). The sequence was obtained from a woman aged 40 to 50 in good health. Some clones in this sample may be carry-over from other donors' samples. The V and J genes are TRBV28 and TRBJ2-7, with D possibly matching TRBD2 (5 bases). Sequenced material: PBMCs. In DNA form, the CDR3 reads TGTGCCAGCAGTTTATGGGGAGATACCTACGAGCAGTACTTC. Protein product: CASSLWGDTYEQYF.